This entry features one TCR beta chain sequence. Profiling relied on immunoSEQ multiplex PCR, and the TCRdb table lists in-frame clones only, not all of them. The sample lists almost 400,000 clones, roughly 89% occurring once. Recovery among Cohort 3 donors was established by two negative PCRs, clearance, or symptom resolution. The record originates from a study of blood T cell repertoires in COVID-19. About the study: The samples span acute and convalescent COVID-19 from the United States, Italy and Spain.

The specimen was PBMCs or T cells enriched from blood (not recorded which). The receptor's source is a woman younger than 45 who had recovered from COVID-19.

DNA for the CDR3: TGTGCCAGTAGTATTGGGTCGAAACGAGGGGGCTACACCTTC. This translates into CASSIGSKRGGYTF. The V and J genes are TRBV19 and TRBJ1-2; D not resolved. Germline V gene lookup returns CDR1 LNHDA and CDR2 SQIVND (reference sequence). The CDR3 loop spans 14 amino acids. Trimming pared 3 bases from V and 8 bases from J, leaving 16 bases between.